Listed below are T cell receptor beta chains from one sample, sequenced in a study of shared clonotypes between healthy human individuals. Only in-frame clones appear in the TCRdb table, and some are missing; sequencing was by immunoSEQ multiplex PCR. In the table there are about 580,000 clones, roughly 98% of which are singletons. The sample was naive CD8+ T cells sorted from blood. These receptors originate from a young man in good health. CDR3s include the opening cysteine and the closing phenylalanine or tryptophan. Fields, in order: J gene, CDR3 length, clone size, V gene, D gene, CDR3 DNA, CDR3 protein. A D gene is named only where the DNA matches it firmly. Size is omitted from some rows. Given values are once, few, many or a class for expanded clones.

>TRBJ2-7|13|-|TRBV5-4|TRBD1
TGTGCCAGCAGCTTAGGACAGGTATACGAGCAGTACTTC
CASSLGQVYEQYF
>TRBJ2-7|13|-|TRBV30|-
TGTGCCCAAAGCGGATCGCCCCCCTACGAGCAGTACTTC
CAQSGSPPYEQYF
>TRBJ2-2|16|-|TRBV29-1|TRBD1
TGCAGCGTTGCTCTTCCGGGACAGGAGAACACCGGGGAGCTGTTTTTT
CSVALPGQENTGELFF
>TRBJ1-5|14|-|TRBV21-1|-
TGTGCCAGCAGCAAAACCAGGGGCAATCAGCCCCAGCATTTT
CASSKTRGNQPQHF
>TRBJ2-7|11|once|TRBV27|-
TGTGCCTCCTCCGTCTCCTACGAGCAGTACTTC
CASSVSYEQYF
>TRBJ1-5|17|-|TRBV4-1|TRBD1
TGCGCCAGCAGCCAAGACCTGACAGGGCTGATGGATCAGCCCCAGCATTTT
CASSQDLTGLMDQPQHF
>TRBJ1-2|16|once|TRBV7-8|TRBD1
TGTGCCAGCAGCTTAGCGGGGACAGGGGGTGACTATGGCTACACCTTC
CASSLAGTGGDYGYTF
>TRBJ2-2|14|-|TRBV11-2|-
TGTGCCAGCAGCCCCGGGAGCCCGTCCGGGGAGCTGTTTTTT
CASSPGSPSGELFF
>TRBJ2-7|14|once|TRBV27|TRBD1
TGTGCCAGCAGTCCCGGGACAGGGAAGTACGAGCAGTACTTC
CASSPGTGKYEQYF
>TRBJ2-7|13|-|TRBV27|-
TGTGCCAGCAGTTTAAGAACAAATTACGAGCAGTACTTC
CASSLRTNYEQYF
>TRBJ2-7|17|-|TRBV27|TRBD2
TGTGCCAGCAGTTTATTGGTTACCCTAGCGGGAGTAGGAGAGCAGTACTTC
CASSLLVTLAGVGEQYF
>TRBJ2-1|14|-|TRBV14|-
TGTGCCAGCAGCCAGCGGGTGGGGTACAATGAGCAGTTCTTC
CASSQRVGYNEQFF
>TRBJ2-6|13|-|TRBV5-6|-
TGTGCCAGCAGCGGGGAGGGGGCCAACGTCCTGACTTTC
CASSGEGANVLTF
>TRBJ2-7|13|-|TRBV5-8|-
TGTGCCAGCAGCTTTATCCTAACGTGGGAGCAGTACTTC
CASSFILTWEQYF
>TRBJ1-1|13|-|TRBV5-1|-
TGCGCCAGCAGCTTGGGAGAGGGGTCTGAAGCTTTCTTT
CASSLGEGSEAFF
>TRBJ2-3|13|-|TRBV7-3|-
TGTGCCAGCAGCTTCGGGGGGCAAGATACGCAGTATTTT
CASSFGGQDTQYF
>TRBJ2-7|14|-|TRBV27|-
TGTGCCAGCAGTTTCGGGAGAGAGTCCTACGAGCAGTACTTC
CASSFGRESYEQYF
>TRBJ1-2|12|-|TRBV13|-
TGTGCCAGCAGCTTGAGGGGCTATGGCTACACCTTC
CASSLRGYGYTF